Detailed here is one T cell receptor (beta chain). Trimming took 1 base from V and 11 from J, leaving 8 bases between them. Per germline, CDR1 LGHDT and CDR2 YNNKEL (reference sequence). The CDR3 consists of 11 residues. This specimen comes from a study of blood T cell repertoires in COVID-19. Study-wide context: Samples came from the United States, Italy and Spain, spanning acute and convalescent COVID-19. In each case, the material was cDNA or gDNA derived from T cells, B-cell-depleted T cells, or PBMCs.

TCRdb's table, derived via immunoSEQ multiplex PCR, lists solely in-frame clones and lacks some. The table has 220,000 or so clones, about nine tenths seen once; the top ten hold under 7%. The receptor comes from a man aged 55 to 70 who had recovered from COVID-19. The sequencing input was peripheral blood. This chain joins TRBV3-1 (or the pseudogene TRBV3-2) and TRBJ1-1; D not resolved. The CDR3 loop is CASSQGQNAFF. In DNA, the CDR3 is TGTGCCAGCAGCCAAGGGCAGAATGCTTTCTTT.